The clone carrying this T cell receptor (beta chain) was detected only once. The germline gives CDR1 DFQATT, CDR2 SNEGSKA (reference sequence). V was clipped by 0 bases and J by 11 bases, with 22 bases between them. This CDR3 has 15 residues. This entry is derived from a study of blood T cells in healthy people across ages. Together with a sample-barcoded 5' primer, a J-beta primer mix was included in a second PCR lasting 7 to 11 cycles. TCRdb called the 5' RACE reads again in MiXCR, with one record for every CDR3 protein. The data show some 640,000 distinct CDR3 sequences, with 49% seen just once and around a third held by the top ten.

The chain uses TRBV20-1 and TRBJ2-5; D not certain. This receptor was taken from a woman aged 55-70 years in good health. Sequencing was done on a sample of blood. CDR3 region: CSARDRRGGDNEQYF. CDR3 DNA sequence: TGCAGTGCTAGAGATCGGAGAGGCGGAGACAATGAGCAGTACTTC.